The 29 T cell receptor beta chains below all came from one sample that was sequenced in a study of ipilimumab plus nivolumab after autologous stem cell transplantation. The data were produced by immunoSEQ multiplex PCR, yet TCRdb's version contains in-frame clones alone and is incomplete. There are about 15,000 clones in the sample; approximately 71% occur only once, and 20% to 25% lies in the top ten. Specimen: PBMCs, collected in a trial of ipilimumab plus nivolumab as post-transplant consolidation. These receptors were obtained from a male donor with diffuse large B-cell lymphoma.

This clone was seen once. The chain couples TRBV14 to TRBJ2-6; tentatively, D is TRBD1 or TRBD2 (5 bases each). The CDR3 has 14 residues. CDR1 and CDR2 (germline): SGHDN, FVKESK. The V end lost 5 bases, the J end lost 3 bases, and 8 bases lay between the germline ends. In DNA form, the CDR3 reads TGTGCCAGCAGCGGGGGTATTGGGGCCAACGTCCTGACTTTC. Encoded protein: CASSGGIGANVLTF.

The CDR3 nucleotides read TGTGCCAGCAGTTCTGGCAGGGGGAATGGCTACACCTTC. It yields the protein CASSSGRGNGYTF. This chain joins TRBV6-1 and TRBJ1-2; 7 bases map to TRBD1. Losses at the gene ends were 5 bases for V and 6 bases for J; bases not matched to a gene: 6. This CDR3 comprises 13 residues. Per germline, CDR1 MNHNS and CDR2 SASEGT.

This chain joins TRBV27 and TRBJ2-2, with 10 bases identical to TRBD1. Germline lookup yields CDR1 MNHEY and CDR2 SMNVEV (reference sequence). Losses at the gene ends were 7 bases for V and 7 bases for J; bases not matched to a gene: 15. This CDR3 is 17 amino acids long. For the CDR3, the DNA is TGTGCCAGCACCGAGAGGGCGACAGGGGGCACGGGCGGGGAGCTGTTTTTT. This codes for CASTERATGGTGGELFF.

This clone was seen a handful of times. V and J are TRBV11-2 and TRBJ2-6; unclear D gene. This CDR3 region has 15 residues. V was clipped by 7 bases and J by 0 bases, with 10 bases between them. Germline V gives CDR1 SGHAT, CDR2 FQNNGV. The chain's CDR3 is CASTPGRSGANVLTF. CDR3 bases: TGTGCCAGCACCCCCGGGCGCTCTGGGGCCAACGTCCTGACTTTC.

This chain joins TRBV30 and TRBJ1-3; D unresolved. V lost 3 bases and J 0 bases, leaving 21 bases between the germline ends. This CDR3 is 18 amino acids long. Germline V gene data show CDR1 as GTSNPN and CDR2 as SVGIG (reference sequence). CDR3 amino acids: CAWRALGRLNVSGNTIYF. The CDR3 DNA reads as TGTGCCTGGAGAGCGCTCGGCCGTCTGAACGTCTCTGGAAACACCATATATTTT.

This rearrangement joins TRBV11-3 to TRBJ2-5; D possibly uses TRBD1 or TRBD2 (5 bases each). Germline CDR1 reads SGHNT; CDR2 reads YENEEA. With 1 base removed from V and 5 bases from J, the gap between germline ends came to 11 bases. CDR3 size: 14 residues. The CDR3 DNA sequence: TGTGCCAGCAGCTTAGGTGGGGGTTTGGAGACCCAGTACTTC. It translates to CASSLGGGLETQYF.

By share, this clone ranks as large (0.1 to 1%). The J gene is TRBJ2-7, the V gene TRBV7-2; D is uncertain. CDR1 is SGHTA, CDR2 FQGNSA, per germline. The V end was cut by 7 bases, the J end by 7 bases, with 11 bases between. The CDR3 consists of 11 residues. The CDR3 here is CASTMLREQYF. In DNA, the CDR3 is TGTGCCAGCACTATGCTCAGGGAGCAGTACTTC.

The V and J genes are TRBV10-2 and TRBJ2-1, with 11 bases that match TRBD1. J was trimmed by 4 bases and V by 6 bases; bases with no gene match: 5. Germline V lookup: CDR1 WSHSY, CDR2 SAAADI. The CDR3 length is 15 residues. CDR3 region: CASSAGQGAYNEQFF. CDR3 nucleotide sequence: TGCGCCAGCAGCGCCGGACAGGGGGCGTACAATGAGCAGTTCTTC.

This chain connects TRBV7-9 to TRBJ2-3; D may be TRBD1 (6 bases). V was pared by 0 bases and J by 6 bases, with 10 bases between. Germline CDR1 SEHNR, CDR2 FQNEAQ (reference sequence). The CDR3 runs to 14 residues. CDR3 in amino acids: CASSLANREDTQYF. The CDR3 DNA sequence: TGTGCCAGCAGCTTAGCAAACAGGGAGGATACGCAGTATTTT. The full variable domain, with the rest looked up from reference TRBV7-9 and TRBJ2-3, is DTGVSQNPRHKITKRGQNVTFRCDPISEHNRLYWYRQTLGQGPEFLTYFQNEAQLEKSRLLSDRFSAERPKGSFSTLEIQRTEQGDSAMYLCASSLANREDTQYFGPGTRLTVL.

As DNA, the CDR3 is TGCGCCAGCAGCCAAGAACCAGGGACAGGGGGAGAAGGCTACACCTTC. Translation: CASSQEPGTGGEGYTF. This chain joins TRBV4-1 and TRBJ1-2, with 11 bases aligning to TRBD1. Germline V lookup: CDR1 MGHRA, CDR2 YSYEKL. V was pared by 0 bases and J by 8 bases, with 8 bases of the junction left unmatched. The CDR3 length is 16 residues.

CDR3 bases: TGTGCCAGCGGGGACAGGGTTGTTTACGAGCAGTACTTC. It translates to CASGDRVVYEQYF. J is TRBJ2-7 and V is TRBV6-1, with TRBD1 identical over 9 bases. J gave up 4 bases and V 8 bases, and 6 bases lay outside the gene matches. Germline V CDR1 and CDR2: MNHNS, SASEGT. The CDR3 extends over 13 amino acids.

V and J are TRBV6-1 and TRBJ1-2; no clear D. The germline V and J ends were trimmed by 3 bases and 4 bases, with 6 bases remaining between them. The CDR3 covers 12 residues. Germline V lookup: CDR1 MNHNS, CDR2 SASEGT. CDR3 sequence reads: CASSDSVYGYTF. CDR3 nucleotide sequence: TGTGCCAGCAGTGACTCGGTCTATGGCTACACCTTC.

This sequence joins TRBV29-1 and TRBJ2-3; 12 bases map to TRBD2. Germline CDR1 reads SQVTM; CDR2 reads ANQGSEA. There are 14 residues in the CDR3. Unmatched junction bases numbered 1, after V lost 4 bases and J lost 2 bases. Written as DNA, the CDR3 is TGCAGCGTTGGGACTAGCGGGGACACAGATACGCAGTATTTT. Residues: CSVGTSGDTDTQYF.

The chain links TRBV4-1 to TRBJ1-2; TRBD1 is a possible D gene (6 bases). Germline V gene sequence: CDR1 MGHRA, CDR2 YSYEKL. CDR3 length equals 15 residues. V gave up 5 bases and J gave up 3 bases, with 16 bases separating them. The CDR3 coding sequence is TGCGCCAGCAGCGCACACACAGGGAGGGACTATGGCTACACCTTC. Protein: CASSAHTGRDYGYTF.

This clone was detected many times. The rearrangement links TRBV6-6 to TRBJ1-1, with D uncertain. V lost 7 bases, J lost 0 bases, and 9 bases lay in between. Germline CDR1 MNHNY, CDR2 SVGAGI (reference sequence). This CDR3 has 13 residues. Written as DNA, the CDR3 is TGTGCCAGCATCACGGGAGTGAACACTGAAGCTTTCTTT. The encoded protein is CASITGVNTEAFF.

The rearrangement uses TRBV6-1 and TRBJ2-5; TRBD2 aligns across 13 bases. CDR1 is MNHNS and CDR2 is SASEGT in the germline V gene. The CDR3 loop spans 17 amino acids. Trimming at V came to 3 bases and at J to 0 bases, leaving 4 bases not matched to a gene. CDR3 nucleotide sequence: TGTGCCAGCAGTGATTCGGGACTAGCGGGGAACCAAGAGACCCAGTACTTC. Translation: CASSDSGLAGNQETQYF.

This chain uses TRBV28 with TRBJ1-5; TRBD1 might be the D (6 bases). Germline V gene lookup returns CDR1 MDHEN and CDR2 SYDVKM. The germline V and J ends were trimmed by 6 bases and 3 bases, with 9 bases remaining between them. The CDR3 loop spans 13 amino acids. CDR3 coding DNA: TGTGCCAGCAGAACAGGGTACAATCAGCCCCAGCATTTT. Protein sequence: CASRTGYNQPQHF.

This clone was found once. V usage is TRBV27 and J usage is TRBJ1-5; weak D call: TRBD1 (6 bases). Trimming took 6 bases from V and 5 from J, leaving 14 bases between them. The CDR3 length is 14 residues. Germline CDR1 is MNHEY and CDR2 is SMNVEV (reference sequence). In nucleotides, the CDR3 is TGTGCCAGCAGCAATACACAGGGTTATCAGCCCCAGCATTTT. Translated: CASSNTQGYQPQHF.

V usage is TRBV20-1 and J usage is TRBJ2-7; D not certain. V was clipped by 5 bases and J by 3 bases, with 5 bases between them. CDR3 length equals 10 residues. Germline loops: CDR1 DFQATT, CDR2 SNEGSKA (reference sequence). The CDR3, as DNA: TGCAGTGCTGCGAACTACGAGCAGTACTTC. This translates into CSAANYEQYF.

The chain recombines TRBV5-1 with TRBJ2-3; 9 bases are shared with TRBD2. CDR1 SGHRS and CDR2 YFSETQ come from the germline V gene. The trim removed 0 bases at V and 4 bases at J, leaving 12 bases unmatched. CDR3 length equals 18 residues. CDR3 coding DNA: TGCGCCAGCAGCTTGGGTTCTAGCGGGGCCCCTGGGCCAGATACGCAGTATTTT. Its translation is CASSLGSSGAPGPDTQYF.

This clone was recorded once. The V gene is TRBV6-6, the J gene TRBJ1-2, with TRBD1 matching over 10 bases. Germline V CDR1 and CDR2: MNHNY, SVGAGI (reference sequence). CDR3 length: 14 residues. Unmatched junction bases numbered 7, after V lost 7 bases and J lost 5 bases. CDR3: CASTIGGQGYGYTF. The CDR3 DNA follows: TGTGCCAGCACAATAGGGGGACAGGGGTATGGCTACACCTTC.

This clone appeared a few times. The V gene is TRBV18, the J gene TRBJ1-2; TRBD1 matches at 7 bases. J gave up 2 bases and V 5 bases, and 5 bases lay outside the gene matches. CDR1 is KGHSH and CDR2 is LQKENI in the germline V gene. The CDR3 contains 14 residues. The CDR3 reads CASSSQTGNYGYTF. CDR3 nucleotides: TGTGCCAGCTCATCGCAGACAGGGAACTATGGCTACACCTTC.

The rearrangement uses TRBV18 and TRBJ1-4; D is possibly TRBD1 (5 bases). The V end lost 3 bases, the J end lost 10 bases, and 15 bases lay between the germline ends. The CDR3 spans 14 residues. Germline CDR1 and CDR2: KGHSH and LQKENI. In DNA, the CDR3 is TGTGCCAGCTCACCGGACACCCCTATGGGAAAACTGTTTTTT. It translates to CASSPDTPMGKLFF. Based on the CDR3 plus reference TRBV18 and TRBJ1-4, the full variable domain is NAGVMQNPRHLVRRRGQEARLRCSPMKGHSHVYWYRQLPEEGLKFMVYLQKENIIDESGMPKERFSAEFPKEGPSILRIQQVVRGDSAAYFCASSPDTPMGKLFFGSGTQLSVL.

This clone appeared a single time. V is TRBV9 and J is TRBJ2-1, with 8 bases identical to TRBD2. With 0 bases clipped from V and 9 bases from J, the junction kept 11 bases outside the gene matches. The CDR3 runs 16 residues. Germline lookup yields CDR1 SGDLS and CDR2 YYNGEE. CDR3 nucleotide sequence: TGTGCCAGCAGCGTAGACGGAGAACTAGCGGTTAGTGAGCAGTTCTTC. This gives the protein CASSVDGELAVSEQFF.

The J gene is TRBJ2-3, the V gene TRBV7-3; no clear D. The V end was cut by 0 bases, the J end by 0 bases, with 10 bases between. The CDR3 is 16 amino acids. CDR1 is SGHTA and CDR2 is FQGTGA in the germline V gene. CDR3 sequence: CASSLTGALSTDTQYF. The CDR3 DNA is TGTGCCAGCAGCTTAACGGGTGCCCTTAGCACAGATACGCAGTATTTT.

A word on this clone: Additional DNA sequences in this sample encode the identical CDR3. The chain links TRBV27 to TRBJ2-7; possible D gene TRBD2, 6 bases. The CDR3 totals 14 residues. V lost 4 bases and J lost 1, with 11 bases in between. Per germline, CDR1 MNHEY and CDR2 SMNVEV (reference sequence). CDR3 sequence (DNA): TGTGCCAGCAGTTCCACCGGGACTTCCTACGAGCAGTACTTC. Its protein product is CASSSTGTSYEQYF.

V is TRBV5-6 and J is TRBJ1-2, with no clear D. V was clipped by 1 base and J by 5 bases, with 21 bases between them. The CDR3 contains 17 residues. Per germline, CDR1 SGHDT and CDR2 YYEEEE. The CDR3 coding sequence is TGTGCCAGCAGCTTGTTGAGTCGAGGACTATTGGGGTATGGCTACACCTTC. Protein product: CASSLLSRGLLGYGYTF.

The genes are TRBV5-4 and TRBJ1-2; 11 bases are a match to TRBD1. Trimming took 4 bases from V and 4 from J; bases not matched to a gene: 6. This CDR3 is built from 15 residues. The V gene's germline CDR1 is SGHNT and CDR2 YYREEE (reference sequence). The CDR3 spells CASSRDRGNVYGYTF. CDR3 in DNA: TGTGCCAGCAGCCGGGACAGGGGGAATGTCTATGGCTACACCTTC. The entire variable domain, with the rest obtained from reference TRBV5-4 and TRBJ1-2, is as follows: ETGVTQSPTHLIKTRGQQVTLRCSSQSGHNTVSWYQQALGQGPQFIFQYYREEENGRGNFPPRFSGLQFPNYSSELNVNALELDDSALYLCASSRDRGNVYGYTFGSGTRLTVV.

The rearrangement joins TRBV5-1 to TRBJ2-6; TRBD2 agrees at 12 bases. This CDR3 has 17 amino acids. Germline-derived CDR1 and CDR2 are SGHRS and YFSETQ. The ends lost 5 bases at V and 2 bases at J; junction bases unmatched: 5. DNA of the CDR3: TGCGCCAGCAGATTGACTAGCGGGAGTCCTGGGGCCAACGTCCTGACTTTC. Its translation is CASRLTSGSPGANVLTF.